The 13 T cell receptor beta chains below were found in one sample sequenced in a study of blood T cell repertoires in COVID-19. This table comes from immunoSEQ multiplex PCR, and its TCRdb copy is limited to in-frame clones, with some not included. The sample includes tens of thousands of clones, 70% to 90% of them seen just once. The sample comprised peripheral blood. Source of these receptors: a human donor in a cohort sampled during active COVID-19.

J is TRBJ1-6 and V is TRBV7-8, with D unresolved. Germline lookup yields CDR1 SGHVS and CDR2 FQNEAQ. The CDR3 is made up of 14 amino acids. Trimming pared 5 bases from V and 8 bases from J, leaving 13 bases between. Here the CDR3 reads CASSVRAADSPLHF. The DNA of the CDR3 is TGTGCCAGCAGCGTGCGGGCCGCCGATTCACCCCTCCACTTT.

The V and J genes are TRBV9 and TRBJ2-1; 12 bases map to TRBD2. The junction had 10 bases not matched to a gene; V was cut back by 5 bases and J by 7 bases. The germline V gene encodes CDR1 SGDLS and CDR2 YYNGEE. The CDR3 covers 16 residues. CDR3 region: CASSETSGGAKNEQFF. CDR3 bases: TGTGCCAGCAGTGAGACTAGCGGGGGTGCGAAAAATGAGCAGTTCTTC.

The chain employs TRBV6-6 and TRBJ2-7; TRBD2 matches 10 bases. This CDR3 comprises 14 residues. Germline V CDR1 and CDR2: MNHNY, SVGAGI (reference sequence). V dropped 10 bases and J dropped 4; count of bases not matched to a gene: 10. CDR3 in DNA: TGTGCCACCGGTAGCGGGAGGACTACGTACGAGCAGTACTTC. Residues: CATGSGRTTYEQYF.

The V call is TRBV5-1, the J call TRBJ2-5, with unresolved D. Germline CDR1 SGHRS, CDR2 YFSETQ. V was trimmed by 2 bases and J by 2 bases, leaving 7 bases between them. The CDR3 is 13 amino acids. CDR3 in DNA: TGCGCCAGCAGCTTCGCAGGACAAGAGACCCAGTACTTC. Its protein product is CASSFAGQETQYF.

This clone was detected a few times. The chain combines TRBV10-3 with TRBJ2-7, with D unclear. This CDR3 has 13 amino acids. Germline V gene lookup returns CDR1 ENHRY and CDR2 SYGVKD. Trimming stripped 7 bases from V and 0 bases from J, with 10 bases between. For the CDR3, the DNA is TGTGCCATCAAAGGCAGGCTCTCCTACGAGCAGTACTTC. Translated: CAIKGRLSYEQYF.

This clone showed up just once. This chain connects TRBV3-1 (or the pseudogene TRBV3-2) to TRBJ2-1; 14 positions agree with TRBD2. The V segment lost 6 bases and the J segment 0 bases; nucleotides outside the gene matches: 10. The CDR3 runs to 19 residues. The germline V gene has CDR1 LGHDT and CDR2 YNNKEL (reference sequence). CDR3 amino acids: CASSPGLAGARSSYNEQFF. The CDR3 DNA follows: TGTGCCAGCAGTCCGGGACTAGCGGGGGCTCGGAGCTCCTACAATGAGCAGTTCTTC.

The gene calls are TRBV7-9 and TRBJ2-7; 10 positions agree with TRBD1. The V gene end was trimmed by 4 bases and the J gene end by 4 bases; junction bases not matched to a gene: 7. Germline V gives CDR1 SEHNR, CDR2 FQNEAQ (reference sequence). The CDR3 is 15 residues long. The CDR3 region is CASSYPGQGSYEQYF. The CDR3 coding sequence is TGTGCCAGCAGCTATCCGGGACAGGGGTCATACGAGCAGTACTTC.

Here the CDR3 DNA reads TGCAGCGCCGAAAGGGGCACCGGGGAGCTGTTTTTT. Amino acids: CSAERGTGELFF. The chain employs TRBV29-1 and TRBJ2-2, with D possibly being TRBD1 (5 bases). The CDR3 totals 12 residues. V lost 7 bases, J lost 4 bases, and 10 bases lay in between. Per germline, CDR1 SQVTM and CDR2 ANQGSEA.

In its sample, this clone was seen once. The chain uses TRBV12-3 or TRBV12-4 and TRBJ2-2; 7 bases are a match to TRBD1. The CDR3 is 13 amino acids. Unmatched junction bases numbered 10, after V lost 11 bases and J lost 7 bases. This chain's CDR3 is CAGNGQAGGELFF. For the CDR3, the DNA is TGTGCCGGGAACGGACAGGCAGGCGGGGAGCTGTTTTTT.

This clone was picked up a small number of times. The chain carries TRBV19 and TRBJ1-2, with no clear D. The CDR3 spans 13 residues. In germline, CDR1 is LNHDA, CDR2 SQIVND (reference sequence). V was trimmed by 7 bases and J by 7 bases, leaving 16 bases between them. CDR3 nucleotide sequence: TGTGCCAGTATTCCCCGTGGGCAGCTTGGCTACACCTTC. Encoded protein: CASIPRGQLGYTF. Full variable domain (outside the CDR3, taken from reference TRBV19 and TRBJ1-2): DGGITQSPKYLFRKEGQNVTLSCEQNLNHDAMYWYRQDPGQGLRLIYYSQIVNDFQKGDIAEGYSVSREKKESFPLTVTSAQKNPTAFYLCASIPRGQLGYTFGSGTRLTVV.

The gene calls are TRBV4-1 and TRBJ2-7, with a weak D call TRBD1 (6 bases). This CDR3 spans 14 amino acids. Trimming shortened V by 0 bases and J by 6 bases, and 12 bases separated the two germline ends. Germline-derived CDR1 and CDR2 are MGHRA and YSYEKL. This chain's CDR3 is CASSQDQGLVEQYF. The CDR3 coding sequence is TGCGCCAGCAGCCAAGATCAGGGGCTGGTCGAGCAGTACTTC.

The rearrangement uses TRBV6-5 and TRBJ1-5; tentatively, D is TRBD1 (5 bases). Germline assignment: CDR1 MNHEY and CDR2 SVGAGI. Trimming cost V 5 bases and J 7 bases, with 18 bases left between them. This CDR3 comprises 15 residues. The CDR3 loop is CASSRLQGSGQPQHF. CDR3 sequence (DNA): TGTGCCAGCAGTCGACTCCAGGGAAGCGGGCAGCCCCAGCATTTT.

The rearrangement uses TRBV2 and TRBJ2-3, with TRBD2 identical over 8 bases. With 4 bases clipped from V and 0 bases from J, the junction kept 6 bases outside the gene matches. CDR1 and CDR2 (germline): SNHLY, FYNNEI. This CDR3 has 16 residues. CDR3 DNA sequence: TGTGCCAGCAGTGGGTCGGGGGGGACTAGCACAGATACGCAGTATTTT. It yields the protein CASSGSGGTSTDTQYF.